Below are 6 T cell receptor beta chains sequenced from a single sample in a study of T cells in Graves' hyperthyroidism and ophthalmopathy. Amplification of TCR beta CDR3 regions used RNA as the template. HTBI primers were the set used in a first-round RT-PCR of the TCR CDR3. In TCRdb, the multiplex PCR reads were re-called with MiXCR into one record per CDR3 protein. The table records about 640,000 distinct CDR3 sequences, 20% of them present only once. The sample was blood. All receptors derive from a man in his thirties or forties with Graves' ophthalmopathy.

The V call is TRBV9, the J call TRBJ2-5, with 11 bases fitting TRBD2. The V gene end was trimmed by 3 bases and the J gene end by 1 base; junction bases not matched to a gene: 5. The CDR3 length is 16 residues. Germline lookup yields CDR1 SGDLS and CDR2 YYNGEE. The CDR3 reads CASSDHTSGGQETQYF. The CDR3 coding sequence is TGTGCCAGCAGCGACCACACTAGCGGGGGCCAAGAGACCCAGTACTTC.

J is TRBJ2-5 and V is TRBV3-1; 9 bases align to TRBD2. V trimming: 7 bases; J trimming: 4 bases; junction bases outside the gene matches: 7. The CDR3 extends over 14 amino acids. Per the germline V gene, CDR1 is LGHDT and CDR2 is YNNKEL (reference sequence). The CDR3 is CASIRAGGGETQYF. Written as DNA, the CDR3 is TGTGCCAGCATTCGAGCGGGAGGCGGAGAGACCCAGTACTTC.

This clonotype was recorded at least ten times. The chain is built from TRBV5-1 and TRBJ2-3; TRBD2 might be the D (5 bases). Germline CDR1 reads SGHRS; CDR2 reads YFSETQ. V was clipped by 3 bases and J by 4 bases, with 12 bases between them. This CDR3 comprises 14 residues. As DNA, the CDR3 is TGCGCCAGCAGCTCCGGGAAAGTCGCAGATACGCAGTATTTT. It yields the protein CASSSGKVADTQYF.

The chain is built from TRBV6-2 or TRBV6-3 and TRBJ2-2; D is unresolved. Germline V gene data show CDR1 as MNHEY and CDR2 as SVGEGT. V lost 2 bases to trimming and J lost 4 bases, with 17 bases between them. This CDR3 contains 17 residues. CDR3 residues: CASSYELGRPPTGELFF. CDR3 DNA sequence: TGTGCCAGCAGTTACGAGCTAGGACGGCCGCCCACCGGGGAGCTGTTTTTT.

The gene calls are TRBV3-1 and TRBJ2-1; D call uncertain. V was clipped by 7 bases and J by 6 bases, with 7 bases between them. The CDR3 contains 11 residues. Germline CDR1 LGHDT, CDR2 YNNKEL (reference sequence). CDR3 coding DNA: TGTGCCAGCAACCACGGCAATGAGCAGTTCTTC. Protein sequence: CASNHGNEQFF.

Only a few counts were recorded for this clonotype. This chain links TRBV7-2 with TRBJ2-3; TRBD1 is a possible D gene (6 bases). V dropped 2 bases and J dropped 0 bases, with 12 bases sitting between them. CDR3 length: 16 residues. Germline loops: CDR1 SGHTA, CDR2 FQGNSA. The chain's CDR3 is CASSLFGTSSTDTQYF. CDR3 coding DNA: TGTGCCAGCAGCTTATTTGGGACAAGTAGCACAGATACGCAGTATTTT.